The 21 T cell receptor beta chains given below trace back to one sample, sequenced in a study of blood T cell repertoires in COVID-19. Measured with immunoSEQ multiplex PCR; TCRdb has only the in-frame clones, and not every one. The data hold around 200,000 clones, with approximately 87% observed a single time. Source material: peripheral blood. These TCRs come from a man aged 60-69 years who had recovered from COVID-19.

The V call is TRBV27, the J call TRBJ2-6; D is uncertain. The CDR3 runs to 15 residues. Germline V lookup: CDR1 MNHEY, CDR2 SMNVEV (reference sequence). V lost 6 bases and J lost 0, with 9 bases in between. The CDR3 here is CASSPWASGANVLTF. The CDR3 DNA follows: TGTGCCAGCAGCCCTTGGGCCTCTGGGGCCAACGTCCTGACTTTC.

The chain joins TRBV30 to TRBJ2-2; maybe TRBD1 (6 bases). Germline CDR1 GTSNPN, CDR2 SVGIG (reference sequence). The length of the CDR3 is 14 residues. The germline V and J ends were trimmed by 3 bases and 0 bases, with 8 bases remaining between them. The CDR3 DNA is TGTGCCTGGAGCCGGACAGCGAACACCGGGGAGCTGTTTTTT. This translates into CAWSRTANTGELFF.

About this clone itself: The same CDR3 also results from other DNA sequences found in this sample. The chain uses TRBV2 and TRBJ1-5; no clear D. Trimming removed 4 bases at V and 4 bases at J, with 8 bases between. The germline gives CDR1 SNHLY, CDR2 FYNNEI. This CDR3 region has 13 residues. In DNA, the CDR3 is TGTGCCAGCAGTGGTACGGGGAATCAGCCCCAGCATTTT. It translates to CASSGTGNQPQHF.

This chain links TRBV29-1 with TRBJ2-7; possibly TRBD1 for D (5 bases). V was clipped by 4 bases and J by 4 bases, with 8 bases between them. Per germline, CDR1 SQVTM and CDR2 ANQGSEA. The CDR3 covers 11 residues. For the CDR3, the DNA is TGCAGCGTTGTGACAGCGTACGAGCAGTACTTC. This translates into CSVVTAYEQYF.

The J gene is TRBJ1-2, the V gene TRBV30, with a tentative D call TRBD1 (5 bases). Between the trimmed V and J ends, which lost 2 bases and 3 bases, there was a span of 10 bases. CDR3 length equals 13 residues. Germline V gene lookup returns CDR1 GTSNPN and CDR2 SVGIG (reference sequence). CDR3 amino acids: CAWSRGRDYGYTF. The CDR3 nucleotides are TGTGCCTGGAGTAGGGGCAGGGACTATGGCTACACCTTC.

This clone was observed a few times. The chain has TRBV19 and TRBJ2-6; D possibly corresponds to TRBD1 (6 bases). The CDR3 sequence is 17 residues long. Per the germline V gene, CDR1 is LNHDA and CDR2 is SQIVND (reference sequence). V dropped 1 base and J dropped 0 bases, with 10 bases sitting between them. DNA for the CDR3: TGTGCCAGTAGTATAGGGGACACCATCTCTGGGGCCAACGTCCTGACTTTC. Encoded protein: CASSIGDTISGANVLTF.

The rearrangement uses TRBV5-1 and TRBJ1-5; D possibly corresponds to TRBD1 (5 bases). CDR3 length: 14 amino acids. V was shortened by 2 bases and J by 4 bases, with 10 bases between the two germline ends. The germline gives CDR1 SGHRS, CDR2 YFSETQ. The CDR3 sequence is CASSLGGTNQPQHF. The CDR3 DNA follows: TGCGCCAGCAGCTTAGGAGGGACTAATCAGCCCCAGCATTTT.

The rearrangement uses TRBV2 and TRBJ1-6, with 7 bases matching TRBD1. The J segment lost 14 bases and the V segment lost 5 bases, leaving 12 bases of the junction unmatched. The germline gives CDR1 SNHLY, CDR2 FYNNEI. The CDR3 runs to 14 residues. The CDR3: CASSQQGNSGSLHF. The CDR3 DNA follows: TGTGCCAGCAGTCAACAGGGGAACTCAGGCTCCCTCCACTTT.

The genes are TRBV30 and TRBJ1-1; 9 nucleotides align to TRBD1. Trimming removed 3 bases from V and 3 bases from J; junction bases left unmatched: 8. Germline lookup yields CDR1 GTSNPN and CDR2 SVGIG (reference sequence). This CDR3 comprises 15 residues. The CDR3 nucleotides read TGTGCCTGGAGGGACAGGGGTTTGGTATACACTGAAGCTTTCTTT. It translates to CAWRDRGLVYTEAFF.

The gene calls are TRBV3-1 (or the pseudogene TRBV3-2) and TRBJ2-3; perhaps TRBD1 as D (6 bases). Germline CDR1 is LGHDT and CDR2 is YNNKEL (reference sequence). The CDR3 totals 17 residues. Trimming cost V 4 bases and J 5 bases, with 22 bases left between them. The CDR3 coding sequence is TGTGCCAGCAGCCCCATTTCCCGAGAGCAGGGGAGAGATACGCAGTATTTT. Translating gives CASSPISREQGRDTQYF.

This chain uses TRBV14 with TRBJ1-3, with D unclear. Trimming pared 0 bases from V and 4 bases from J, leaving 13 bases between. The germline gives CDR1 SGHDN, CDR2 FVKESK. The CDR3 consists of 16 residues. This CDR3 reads CASSQEGGHRGNTIYF. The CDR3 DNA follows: TGTGCCAGCAGCCAAGAAGGCGGCCACCGGGGAAACACCATATATTTT.

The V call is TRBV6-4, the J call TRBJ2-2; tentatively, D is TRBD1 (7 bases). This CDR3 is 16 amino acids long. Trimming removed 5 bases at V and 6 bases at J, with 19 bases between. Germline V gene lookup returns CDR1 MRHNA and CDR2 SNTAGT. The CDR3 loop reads CASSPTGEVGSGELFF. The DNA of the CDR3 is TGTGCCAGCAGTCCAACAGGGGAGGTGGGATCCGGGGAGCTGTTTTTT.

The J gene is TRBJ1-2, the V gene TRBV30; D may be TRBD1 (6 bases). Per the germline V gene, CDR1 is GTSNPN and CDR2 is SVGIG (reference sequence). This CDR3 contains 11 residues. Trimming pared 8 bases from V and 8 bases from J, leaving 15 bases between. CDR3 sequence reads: CATGRGEGYTF. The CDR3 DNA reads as TGTGCCACAGGCAGGGGAGAGGGCTACACCTTC. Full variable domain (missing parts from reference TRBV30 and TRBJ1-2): SQTIHQWPATLVQPVGSPLSLECTVEGTSNPNLYWYRQAAGRGLQLLFYSVGIGQISSEVPQNLSASRPQDRQFILSSKKLLLSDSGFYLCATGRGEGYTFGSGTRLTVV.

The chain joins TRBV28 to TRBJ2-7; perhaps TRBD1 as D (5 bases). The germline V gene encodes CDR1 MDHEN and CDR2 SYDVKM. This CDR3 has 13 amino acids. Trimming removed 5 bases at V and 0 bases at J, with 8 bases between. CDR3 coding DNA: TGTGCCAGCAGTAGGGGAATCTCCTACGAGCAGTACTTC. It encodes CASSRGISYEQYF.

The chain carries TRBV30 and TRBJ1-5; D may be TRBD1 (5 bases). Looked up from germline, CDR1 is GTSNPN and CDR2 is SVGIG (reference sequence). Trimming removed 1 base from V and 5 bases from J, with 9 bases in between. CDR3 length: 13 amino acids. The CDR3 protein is CAWSGSRDQPQHF. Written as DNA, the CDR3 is TGTGCCTGGAGTGGATCCAGGGATCAGCCCCAGCATTTT.

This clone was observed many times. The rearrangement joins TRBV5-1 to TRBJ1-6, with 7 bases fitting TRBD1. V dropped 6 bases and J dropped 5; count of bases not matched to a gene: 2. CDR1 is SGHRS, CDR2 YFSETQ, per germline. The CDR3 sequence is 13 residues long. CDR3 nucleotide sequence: TGCGCCAGCACAGACAGGGATAATTCACCCCTCCACTTT. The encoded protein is CASTDRDNSPLHF. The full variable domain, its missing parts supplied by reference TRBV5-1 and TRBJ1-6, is KAGVTQTPRYLIKTRGQQVTLSCSPISGHRSVSWYQQTPGQGLQFLFEYFSETQRNKGNFPGRFSGRQFSNSRSEMNVSTLELGDSALYLCASTDRDNSPLHFGNGTRLTVT.

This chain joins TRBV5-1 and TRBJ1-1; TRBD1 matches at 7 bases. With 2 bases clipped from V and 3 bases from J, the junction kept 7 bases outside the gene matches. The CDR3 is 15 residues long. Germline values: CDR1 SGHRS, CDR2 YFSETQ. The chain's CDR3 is CASSLTGVGDTEAFF. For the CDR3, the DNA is TGCGCCAGCAGCTTAACAGGGGTTGGAGACACTGAAGCTTTCTTT.

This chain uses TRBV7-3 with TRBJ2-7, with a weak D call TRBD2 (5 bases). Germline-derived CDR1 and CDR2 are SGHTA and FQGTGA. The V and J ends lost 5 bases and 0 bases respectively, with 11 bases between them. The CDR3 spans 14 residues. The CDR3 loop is CASSPKGSSYEQYF. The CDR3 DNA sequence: TGTGCCAGCAGCCCTAAAGGGAGCTCCTACGAGCAGTACTTC.

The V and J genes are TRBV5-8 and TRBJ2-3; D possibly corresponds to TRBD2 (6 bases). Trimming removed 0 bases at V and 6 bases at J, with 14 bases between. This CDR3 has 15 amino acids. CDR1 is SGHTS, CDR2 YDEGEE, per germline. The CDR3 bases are TGTGCCAGCAGCTTGGGAGCGCGGGCGGGGGATACGCAGTATTTT. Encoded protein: CASSLGARAGDTQYF.

This CDR3 reads CASSPPGTNTGELFF. CDR3 bases: TGTGCCAGCAGCCCCCCAGGAACCAACACCGGGGAGCTGTTTTTT. J is TRBJ2-2 and V is TRBV3-1 (or the pseudogene TRBV3-2); D is unclear. The length of the CDR3 is 15 residues. With 4 bases removed from V and 2 bases from J, the gap between germline ends came to 11 bases. Germline CDR1 and CDR2: LGHDT and YNNKEL (reference sequence).

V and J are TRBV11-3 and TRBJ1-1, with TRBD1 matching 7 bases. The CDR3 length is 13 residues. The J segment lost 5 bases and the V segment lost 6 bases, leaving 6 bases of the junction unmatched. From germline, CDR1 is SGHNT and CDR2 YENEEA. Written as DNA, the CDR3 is TGTGCCAGCAGTTATTCGACAGGGACTGAAGCTTTCTTT. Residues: CASSYSTGTEAFF.